The TCR beta chain under discussion was sequenced for a study of cytotoxic CD8 clonotypes in ibrutinib-treated CLL. The CDR3 runs to 14 residues. V was cut by 4 bases and J by 2 bases, with 13 bases left in between. CDR1 is SGHRS, CDR2 YFSETQ, per germline. The intended depth for sequencing was 1 in 200,000 to 1 in 1 million T cells. Using immunoSEQ multiplex PCR, the repertoire was profiled, and TCRdb retains in-frame clones only, with some absent. The sample carries fewer than 400,000 clones, about 61% recorded once. This chain joins TRBV5-1 and TRBJ2-7; D remains unclear. The starting material was PBMCs, obtained after 36 months of ibrutinib treatment. The origin of this receptor is a human donor with chronic lymphocytic leukemia. DNA of the CDR3: TGCGCCAGCAGCAAGACGACGGGCACCTACGAGCAGTACTTC. Translating it yields CASSKTTGTYEQYF.